The rows below give T cell receptor beta chains drawn from one sample of a study of metastatic and nonmetastatic thyroid tumors. TCRdb ran MiXCR on the PCR reads. The profile shows roughly 4,900 clones, roughly 24% of them singletons. Sequencing input: adjacent normal tissue. The receptors were sampled from a female donor with papillary thyroid cancer or a benign thyroid nodule (not recorded which). Some clones in this sample may be carry-over from other donors' samples. The CDR3 runs from the conserved cysteine through the conserved F or W. D genes are given only for firm matches. Part of the rows lack a size; the others show once, few, many or a class for expanded clones.

>TRBV20-1|NA|TRBJ1-1|NA|13
CSASQTVNTEAFF
TGCAGTGCTAGCCAGACAGTGAACACTGAAGCTTTCTTT
>TRBV7-9|few|TRBJ2-7|NA|12
CASTSWEDEQYF
TGTGCCAGCACCAGTTGGGAAGACGAGCAGTACTTC
>TRBV30|once|TRBJ1-2|NA|12
CAWTPGQGRAIF
TGTGCCTGGACCCCTGGGCAGGGAAGGGCCATCTTC
>TRBV20-1|NA|TRBJ2-7|NA|14
CSARDRVGNYEQYF
TGCAGTGCTAGAGATAGGGTGGGTAACTACGAGCAGTACTTC
>TRBV14|many|TRBJ1-6|NA|15
CASSQFEGANSPLHF
TGTGCCAGCAGCCAATTTGAAGGGGCGAATTCACCCCTCCACTTT
>TRBV4-1|NA|TRBJ2-7|NA|13
CASSPPLSYEQYF
TGCGCCAGCAGCCCCCCCCTCTCCTACGAGCAGTACTTC
>TRBV29-1|few|TRBJ1-2|NA|15
CSVEVFREAGYGYTF
TGCAGCGTTGAAGTCTTCAGGGAGGCGGGCTATGGCTACACCTTC
>TRBV6-4|NA|TRBJ2-3|TRBD1|14
CASSGTGGADTQYF
TGTGCCAGCAGTGGGACAGGGGGCGCAGATACGCAGTATTTT
>TRBV6-2/TRBV6-3|NA|TRBJ2-5|NA|14
CASSYGSAKETQYF
TGTGCCAGCAGTTACGGGTCAGCTAAAGAGACCCAGTACTTC
>TRBV7-6|NA|TRBJ1-1|NA|15
CASSAIGQPNTEAFF
TGTGCCAGCAGCGCAATCGGACAGCCAAACACTGAAGCTTTCTTT
>TRBV9|NA|TRBJ1-2|TRBD1|16
CASSWDSADYGYGYTF
TGTGCCAGCAGCTGGGACAGTGCGGACTACGGATATGGCTACACCTTC
>TRBV3-1|medium-sized|TRBJ2-5|TRBD2|17
CASSRSLAAWDQETQYF
TGTGCCAGCAGCCGATCCCTAGCGGCCTGGGACCAAGAGACCCAGTACTTC
>TRBV19|NA|TRBJ1-6|NA|16
CACRFGSSSQNSPPHF
TGTGCCTGTAGATTCGGGAGTTCCTCCCAGAATTCACCCCCCCACTTT
>TRBV11-3|NA|TRBJ2-7|TRBD2|16
CASSLLAGIYPYEQYF
TGTGCCAGCAGCTTACTAGCGGGGATCTACCCCTACGAGCAGTACTTC
>TRBV9|NA|TRBJ2-3|TRBD1|15
CASSTRDRPTDTQYF
TGTGCCAGCAGCACCCGGGACAGACCGACAGATACGCAGTATTTT
>TRBV6-1|medium-sized|TRBJ2-5|TRBD2|13
CASRPAGPETQYF
TGTGCCAGCAGACCAGCGGGGCCCGAGACCCAGTACTTC
>TRBV27|few|TRBJ1-6|TRBD1|14
CASRVGQNNSPLHF
TGTGCCAGCAGGGTGGGACAGAATAATTCACCCCTCCACTTT
>TRBV19|many|TRBJ2-3|NA|13
CASSSRGTDTQYF
TGTGCCAGTAGTAGCAGGGGCACAGATACGCAGTATTTT
>TRBV20-1|NA|TRBJ2-6|TRBD2|14
CSAREGSGANVLTF
TGCAGCGCTAGGGAGGGCTCTGGGGCCAACGTCCTGACTTTC
>TRBV7-2|NA|TRBJ2-7|TRBD2|15
CASSSSGSHPYEQYF
TGTGCCAGCAGCTCAAGCGGGAGTCACCCCTACGAGCAGTACTTC
>TRBV20-1|NA|TRBJ2-7|TRBD1|15
CSAKIPGQGIHEQYF
TGCAGTGCTAAAATTCCGGGACAGGGTATCCACGAGCAGTACTTC
>TRBV6-1|NA|TRBJ1-3|NA|17
CASSLRASGFSGNTIYF
TGTGCCAGCAGTCTCCGGGCATCAGGATTTTCTGGAAACACCATATATTTT
>TRBV6-1|NA|TRBJ2-5|TRBD2|13
CASSSGSGETQYF
TGTGCCAGCAGTAGCGGGAGTGGGGAGACCCAGTACTTC
>TRBV14|many|TRBJ1-1|TRBD1|14
CASSKQGVPTEAFF
TGTGCCAGCAGCAAACAGGGGGTCCCCACTGAAGCTTTCTTT
>TRBV5-5|NA|TRBJ2-2|NA|14
CASSSDRITGELFF
TGTGCCAGCAGCTCGGACAGAATCACCGGGGAGCTGTTTTTT
>TRBV20-1|NA|TRBJ2-7|NA|14
CSANNFRSSYEQYF
TGCAGTGCTAATAACTTCCGGAGCTCCTACGAGCAGTACTTC
>TRBV10-3|NA|TRBJ2-7|NA|13
CAISGGPWDEQYF
TGTGCCATCAGTGGGGGGCCCTGGGACGAGCAGTACTTC
>TRBV11-2|NA|TRBJ1-2|NA|11
CASSENYGYTF
TGTGCCAGCAGCGAAAACTATGGCTACACCTTC
>TRBV2|many|TRBJ2-1|TRBD2|17
CASSVSRKSGDYNEQFF
TGTGCCAGCAGTGTTTCCCGGAAAAGCGGGGACTACAATGAGCAGTTCTTC
>TRBV20-1|NA|TRBJ1-2|TRBD1|14
CSARPWQGGDGYTF
TGCAGTGCTAGACCGTGGCAGGGGGGCGATGGCTACACCTTC